This T cell receptor beta chain is drawn from a study of OX40 agonist ivuxolimab in advanced cancers. The germline CDR1 and CDR2 sequences are MNHEY and SMNVEV (reference sequence). The CDR3 consists of 12 residues. The V gene end was trimmed by 6 bases and the J gene end by 3 bases; junction bases not matched to a gene: 1. TCRdb's table, derived via immunoSEQ multiplex PCR, lists solely in-frame clones and lacks some. The sample consists of some 63,000 clones, over 75% of them appearing once. This receptor was identified in an adult with an advanced solid tumor such as melanoma, head and neck, liver or kidney cancer. The chain uses TRBV27 and TRBJ2-7; TRBD1 aligns across 8 bases. Specimen: CD4+ or CD8+ T cells sorted from blood, collected in a trial of the OX40 agonist ivuxolimab. The CDR3 sequence is CASSGQGYEQYF. DNA of the CDR3: TGTGCCAGCAGCGGACAGGGCTACGAGCAGTACTTC.